This T cell receptor beta chain derives from a study of PD-1 blockade in classical Hodgkin lymphoma. Germline CDR1 MNHEY, CDR2 SMNVEV (reference sequence). CDR3 size: 18 residues. V lost 6 bases, J lost 3 bases, and 24 bases lay in between. All the patients suffered relapse after autologous stem cell transplantation, and brentuximab vedotin exposure differed. Here immunoSEQ multiplex PCR was the method, and the copy in TCRdb shows in-frame clones only, minus some. The table has 14,000 or so clones, under 90% seen once; the top ten hold roughly 21%. The chain is built from TRBV27 and TRBJ2-1, with D possibly being TRBD1 or TRBD2 (5 bases each). The sample consisted of peripheral blood mononuclear cells (PBMCs), taken at baseline. This TCR derives from a human donor with classical Hodgkin lymphoma. The CDR3 protein is CASSRMGTAIDLYNEQFF. CDR3 DNA: TGTGCCAGCAGCCGAATGGGGACCGCTATCGACCTCTACAATGAGCAGTTCTTC.